This note documents a single T cell receptor (beta chain) sequence. Its antigen is undetermined. The sample belongs to a study of cytomegalovirus exposure and HLA in healthy donors. With 60 Vbeta and 13 Jbeta primers, the PCR was carried out. Per the original methods: Later, an analysis found 80 million or so unique TCR beta chains, and 8.5 million to 14 million of these were shared. TCRdb's copy holds only in-frame clones and misses some; the assay was immunoSEQ multiplex PCR. D and trimming were read from the DNA, whereas the V and J calls and clone size are those reported in that table. The table lists 70,000 to 95,000 clones, more than 60% of them singletons, with 10% to 15% in the top ten. The donors comprised healthy bone marrow donors. General observations from the study: Analyzed later, association rates of TCRs varied across HLA loci, with DRB1 most and HLA-C fewest. Several V segments, TRBV6-2 and TRBV6-3 among them, could not be told apart and were dropped.

The V gene's germline CDR1 is MGHDK and CDR2 SYGVNS. This CDR3 is built from 16 residues. After removal of 10 bases from V and 8 bases from J, the junction contained 20 bases not matched to a gene. This TCR was recovered from a human donor in good health. The sample consisted of PBMCs. The V gene is TRBV25-1, the J gene TRBJ1-1; TRBD1 matches at 9 bases. The CDR3 DNA reads as TGTGCCACTAGGGGGGGTCCTGGGACAGGGAAATACGAAGCTTTCTTT. The encoded protein is CATRGGPGTGKYEAFF.